This TCR beta chain comes out of a study of Ad26.COV2.S vaccination and SARS-CoV-2 variants. Findings and limits, study-wide: The TCR-based breadth and depth measures might underestimate overall T cell responses.

Repertoires were generated with immunoSEQ multiplex PCR, while TCRdb's copy carries only in-frame clones and drops some. Seen here are about 440,000 clones, around 91% observed once, and the top ten hold about 4.1%. As regards this clone: The antigen is undetermined.

Treatment denoted: 15 to 20 received Ad26.COV2.S at low or high dose, single or two shots; about 5 received placebo; per-sample allocation not given. Sampling occurred on day 63 after the first vaccine or placebo injection. Germline assignment: CDR1 LNHDA and CDR2 SQIVND (reference sequence). Trimming at V came to 0 bases and at J to 6 bases, leaving 8 bases not matched to a gene. This CDR3 is built from 17 residues. Sequences were derived from peripheral blood, sampled in a trial of Ad26.COV2.S vaccine versus placebo. This chain links TRBV19 with TRBJ2-1; 10 nucleotides align to TRBD2. This sequence was found in a person between 18 and 65 years old who received the Ad26.COV2.S COVID-19 vaccine or a placebo. CDR3 in DNA: TGTGCCAGTAGTATAGATCAGCGGCTAGCGGGAGTCAATGAGCAGTTCTTC. Protein product: CASSIDQRLAGVNEQFF.